This section outlines one T cell receptor (beta chain) sequence together with its context. What it recognizes is unknown. The primer mix had 60 Vbeta and 13 Jbeta primers. Sequencing used immunoSEQ multiplex PCR; TCRdb keeps in-frame clones, though not all of them. The table records 150,000 or so clones, around 65% of them present only once. J gave up 4 bases and V 4 bases, and 6 bases lay outside the gene matches. CDR1 is LNHDA, CDR2 SQIVND, per germline (reference sequence). CDR3 length: 15 residues. This specimen belongs to a study of cytomegalovirus exposure and HLA in healthy donors. Regarding the study as a whole: Reportedly, fewer N-insertions than the 666-donor mean appeared in an Asian-associated ancestry cluster in a later analysis. Later analysis demonstrated an association between a missense DCLRE1C variant and TCR beta V- and J-gene trimming. Common viral pathogens were later found to be apparently linked to several of the most significant clusters. Three of the chains that were CMV-associated were confirmed in vitro to be specific for CMV antigens.

The rearrangement uses TRBV19 and TRBJ1-1, with 10 bases identical to TRBD1. This TCR came from a woman in her twenties or thirties in good health and CMV-seropositive. The sample comprised PBMCs. CDR3 residues: CASSRDRGVFTEAFF. In nucleotides, the CDR3 is TGTGCCAGTAGTAGGGACAGGGGTGTATTCACTGAAGCTTTCTTT.